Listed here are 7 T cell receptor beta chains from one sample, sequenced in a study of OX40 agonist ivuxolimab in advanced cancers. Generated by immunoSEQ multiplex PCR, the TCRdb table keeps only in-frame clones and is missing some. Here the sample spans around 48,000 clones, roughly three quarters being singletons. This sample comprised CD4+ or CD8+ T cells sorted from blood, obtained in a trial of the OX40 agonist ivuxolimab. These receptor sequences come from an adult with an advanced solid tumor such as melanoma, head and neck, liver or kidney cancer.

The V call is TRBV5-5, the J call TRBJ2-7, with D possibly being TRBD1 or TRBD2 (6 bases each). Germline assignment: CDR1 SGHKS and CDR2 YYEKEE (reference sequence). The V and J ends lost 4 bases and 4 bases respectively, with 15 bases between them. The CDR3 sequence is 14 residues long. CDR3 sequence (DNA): TGTGCCAGCAGCCCCTCGCAGGGGAGGTACGAGCAGTACTTC. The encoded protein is CASSPSQGRYEQYF.

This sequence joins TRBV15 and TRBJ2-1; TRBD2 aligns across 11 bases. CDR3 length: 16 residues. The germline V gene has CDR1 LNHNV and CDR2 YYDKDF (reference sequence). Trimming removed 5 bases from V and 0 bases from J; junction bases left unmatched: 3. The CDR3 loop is CATSGSGRASYNEQFF. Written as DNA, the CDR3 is TGTGCCACCAGCGGTAGCGGGAGGGCCTCCTACAATGAGCAGTTCTTC.

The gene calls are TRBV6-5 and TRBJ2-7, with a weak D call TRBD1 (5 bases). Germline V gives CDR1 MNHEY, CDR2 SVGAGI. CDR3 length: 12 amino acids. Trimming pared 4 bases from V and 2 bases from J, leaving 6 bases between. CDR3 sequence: CASSWGPYEQYF. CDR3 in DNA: TGTGCCAGCAGTTGGGGCCCCTACGAGCAGTACTTC.

The DNA for the CDR3 is TGTGCCAGCAGCGCGTTGGACTCTGGAAACACCATATATTTT. It encodes CASSALDSGNTIYF. The rearrangement joins TRBV2 to TRBJ1-3; no definite D call. The CDR3 totals 14 residues. Germline CDR1 and CDR2: SNHLY and FYNNEI. V gave up 6 bases and J gave up 0 bases, with 9 bases separating them.

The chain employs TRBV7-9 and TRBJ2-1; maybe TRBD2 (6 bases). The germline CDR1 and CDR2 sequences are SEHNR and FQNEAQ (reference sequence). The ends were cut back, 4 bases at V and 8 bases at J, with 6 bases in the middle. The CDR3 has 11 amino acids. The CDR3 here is CASSSGDEQFF. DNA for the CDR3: TGTGCCAGCAGCTCGGGGGATGAGCAGTTCTTC.

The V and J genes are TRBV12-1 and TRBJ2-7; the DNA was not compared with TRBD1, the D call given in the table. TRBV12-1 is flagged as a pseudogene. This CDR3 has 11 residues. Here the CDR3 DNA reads TGTGCCAGCAGCCTACAGTCTGAACAGTACTTC. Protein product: CASSLQSEQYF.

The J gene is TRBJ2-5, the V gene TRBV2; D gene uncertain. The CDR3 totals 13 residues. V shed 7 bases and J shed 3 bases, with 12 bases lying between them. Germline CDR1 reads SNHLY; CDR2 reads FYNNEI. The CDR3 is CASTATAEETQYF. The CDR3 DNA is TGTGCCAGCACAGCGACTGCCGAAGAGACCCAGTACTTC.